The subject of this entry is one T cell receptor (beta chain). Its target is not known. Sample-barcoded 5' priming and a J-beta primer mix drove a second PCR of roughly 6 to 12 cycles. Every sample gave at least 2.5 million paired-end reads containing CDR3. Each CDR3 protein is one row after TCRdb ran MiXCR on the 5' RACE reads. The sample shows approximately 830,000 distinct CDR3 sequences, under 80% of them seen only once. The data were obtained in a study of blood T cells in healthy people across ages. Study results and limitations: Higher diversity and more naive CD4+ cells were features of long-lived donors, compared to aged donors.

This TCR was recovered from a man between 25 and 39 years old in good health. The sample consisted of blood.

The CDR3, as DNA: TGTGCCACCAGTGATACCCTTGGCGGGGGTATGGATACGCAGTATTTT. Translation gives CATSDTLGGGMDTQYF. The gene calls are TRBV24-1 and TRBJ2-3; TRBD2 aligns across 7 bases. Germline trimming cut 3 bases from V and 6 bases from J; bases unmatched to any gene: 11. CDR1 is KGHDR and CDR2 is SFDVKD in the germline V gene. This CDR3 region has 16 residues.